One T cell receptor (beta chain) is described in this entry. The data originate from a study of control samples from healthy donors and cancer patients. Trimming removed 0 bases from V and 6 bases from J, with 14 bases in between. This CDR3 region has 14 residues. In germline, CDR1 is GTSNPN, CDR2 SVGIG (reference sequence). This table comes from immunoSEQ multiplex PCR, and its TCRdb copy is limited to in-frame clones, with some not included. The sample records 150,000 to 200,000 clones, 88% being singletons. The clonotype was recovered from a woman aged 25 to 39 in good health. The sample taken for sequencing was blood. The chain uses TRBV30 and TRBJ1-1; D not resolved. The CDR3 DNA is TGTGCCTGGAGTGTATCCCGGAAAGAGGCTGAAGCTTTCTTT. It specifies CAWSVSRKEAEAFF.